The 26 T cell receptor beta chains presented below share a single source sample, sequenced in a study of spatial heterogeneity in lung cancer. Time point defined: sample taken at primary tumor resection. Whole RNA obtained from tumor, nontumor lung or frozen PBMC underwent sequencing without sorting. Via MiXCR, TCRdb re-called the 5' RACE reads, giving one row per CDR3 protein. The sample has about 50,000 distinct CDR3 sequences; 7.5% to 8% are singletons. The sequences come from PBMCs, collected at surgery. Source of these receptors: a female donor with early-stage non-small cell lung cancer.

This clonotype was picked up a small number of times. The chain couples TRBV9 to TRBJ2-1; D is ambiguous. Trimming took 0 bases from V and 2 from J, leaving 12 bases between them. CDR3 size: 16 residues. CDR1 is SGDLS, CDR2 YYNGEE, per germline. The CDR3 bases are TGTGCCAGCAGCGTAGTAGGGCCCTCTGCCTACAATGAGCAGTTCTTC. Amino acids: CASSVVGPSAYNEQFF.

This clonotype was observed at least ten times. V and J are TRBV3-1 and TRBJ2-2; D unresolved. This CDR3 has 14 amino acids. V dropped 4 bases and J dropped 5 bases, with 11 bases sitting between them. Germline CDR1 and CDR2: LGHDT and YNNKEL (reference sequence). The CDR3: CASSPLRATGELFF. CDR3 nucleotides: TGTGCCAGCAGCCCACTTAGGGCGACCGGGGAGCTGTTTTTT.

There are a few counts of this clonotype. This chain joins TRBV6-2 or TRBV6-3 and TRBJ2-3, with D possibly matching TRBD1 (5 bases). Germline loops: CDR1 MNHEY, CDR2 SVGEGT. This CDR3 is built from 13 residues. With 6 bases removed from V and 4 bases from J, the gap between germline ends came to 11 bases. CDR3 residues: CASRTGVADTQYF. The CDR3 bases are TGTGCCAGCAGAACAGGAGTCGCAGATACGCAGTATTTT.

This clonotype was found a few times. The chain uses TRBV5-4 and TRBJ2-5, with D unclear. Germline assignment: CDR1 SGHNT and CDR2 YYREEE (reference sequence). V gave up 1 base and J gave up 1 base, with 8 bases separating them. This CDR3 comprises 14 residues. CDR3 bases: TGTGCCAGCAGCTTGAAAGTGGGCCAAGAGACCCAGTACTTC. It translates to CASSLKVGQETQYF. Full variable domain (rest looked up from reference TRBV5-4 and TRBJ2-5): ETGVTQSPTHLIKTRGQQVTLRCSSQSGHNTVSWYQQALGQGPQFIFQYYREEENGRGNFPPRFSGLQFPNYSSELNVNALELDDSALYLCASSLKVGQETQYFGPGTRLLVL.

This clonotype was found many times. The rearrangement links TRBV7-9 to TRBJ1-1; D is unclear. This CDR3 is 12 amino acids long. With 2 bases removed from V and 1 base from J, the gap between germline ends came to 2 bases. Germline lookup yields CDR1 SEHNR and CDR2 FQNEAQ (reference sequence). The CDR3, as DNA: TGTGCCAGCAGCTTATGGAACACTGAAGCTTTCTTT. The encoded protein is CASSLWNTEAFF.

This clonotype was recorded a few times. CDR3 coding DNA: TGTGCCAGCAGCTTGTTCGTCTCTAACTATGGCTACACCTTC. Its translation: CASSLFVSNYGYTF. The chain combines TRBV7-2 with TRBJ1-2; D remains unclear. The V and J ends lost 3 bases and 0 bases respectively, with 8 bases between them. This CDR3 has 14 residues. The germline CDR1 and CDR2 sequences are SGHTA and FQGNSA.

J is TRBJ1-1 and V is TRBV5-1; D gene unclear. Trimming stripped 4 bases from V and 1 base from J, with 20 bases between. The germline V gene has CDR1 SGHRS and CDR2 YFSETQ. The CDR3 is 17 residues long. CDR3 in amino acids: CASSPLRGGVTNTEAFF. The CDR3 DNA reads TGCGCCAGCAGCCCCCTCCGCGGCGGGGTGACGAACACTGAAGCTTTCTTT. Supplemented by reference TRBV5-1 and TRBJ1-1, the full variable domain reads KAGVTQTPRYLIKTRGQQVTLSCSPISGHRSVSWYQQTPGQGLQFLFEYFSETQRNKGNFPGRFSGRQFSNSRSEMNVSTLELGDSALYLCASSPLRGGVTNTEAFFGQGTRLTVV.

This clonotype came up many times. CDR3 DNA sequence: TGTGCCAGCAGCTTATGGGACACTATGAACACTGAAGCTTTCTTT. Its translation: CASSLWDTMNTEAFF. The rearrangement links TRBV11-2 to TRBJ1-1; D possibly corresponds to TRBD1 (6 bases). Trimming shortened V by 2 bases and J by 0 bases, and 10 bases separated the two germline ends. The CDR3 length is 15 residues. Germline assignment: CDR1 SGHAT and CDR2 FQNNGV.

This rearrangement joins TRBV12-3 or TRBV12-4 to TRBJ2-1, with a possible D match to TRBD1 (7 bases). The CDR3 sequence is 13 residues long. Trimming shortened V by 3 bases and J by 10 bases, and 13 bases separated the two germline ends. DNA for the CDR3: TGTGCCAGCAGTTTGGAGGGGGCGAGCGAGCAGTTCTTC. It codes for CASSLEGASEQFF.

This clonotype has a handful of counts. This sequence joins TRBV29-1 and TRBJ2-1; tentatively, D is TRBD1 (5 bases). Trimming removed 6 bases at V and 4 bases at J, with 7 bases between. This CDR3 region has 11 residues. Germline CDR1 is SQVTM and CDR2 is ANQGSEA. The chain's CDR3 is CSVRAYNEQFF. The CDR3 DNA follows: TGCAGCGTCAGGGCATACAATGAGCAGTTCTTC.

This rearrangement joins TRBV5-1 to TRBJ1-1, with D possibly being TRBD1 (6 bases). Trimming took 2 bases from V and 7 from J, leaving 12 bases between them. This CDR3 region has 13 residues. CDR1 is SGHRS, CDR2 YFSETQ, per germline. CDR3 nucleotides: TGCGCCAGCAGCTTTACAGGGACCAATGAAGCTTTCTTT. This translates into CASSFTGTNEAFF.

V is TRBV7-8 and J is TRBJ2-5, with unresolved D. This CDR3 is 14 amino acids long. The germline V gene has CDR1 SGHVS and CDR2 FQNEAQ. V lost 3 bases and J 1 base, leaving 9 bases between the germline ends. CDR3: CASSFTASQETQYF. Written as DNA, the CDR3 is TGTGCCAGCAGCTTTACGGCAAGCCAAGAGACCCAGTACTTC.

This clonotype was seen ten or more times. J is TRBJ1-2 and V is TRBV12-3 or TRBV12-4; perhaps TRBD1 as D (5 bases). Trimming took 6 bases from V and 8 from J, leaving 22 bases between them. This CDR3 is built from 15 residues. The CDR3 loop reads CASSRRGARRYGYTF. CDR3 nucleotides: TGTGCCAGCAGCCGTCGTGGGGCTCGACGCTACGGCTACACCTTC.

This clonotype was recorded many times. DNA for the CDR3: TGCGCCAGCAGCCAGACCTGGGGGGGGGCATGGGACATTCAGTACTTC. This translates into CASSQTWGGAWDIQYF. The rearrangement joins TRBV4-3 to TRBJ2-4; tentatively, D is TRBD2 (7 bases). The V gene lost 3 bases and the J gene lost 8 bases, with 20 bases spanning the gap. Germline assignment: CDR1 LGHNA and CDR2 YSLEER. This CDR3 spans 16 amino acids.

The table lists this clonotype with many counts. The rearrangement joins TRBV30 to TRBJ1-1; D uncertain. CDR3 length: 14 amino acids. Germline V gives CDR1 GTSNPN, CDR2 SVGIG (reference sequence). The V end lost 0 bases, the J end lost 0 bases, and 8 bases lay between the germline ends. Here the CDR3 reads CAWSVGTLNTEAFF. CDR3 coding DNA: TGTGCCTGGAGTGTTGGTACCTTGAACACTGAAGCTTTCTTT.

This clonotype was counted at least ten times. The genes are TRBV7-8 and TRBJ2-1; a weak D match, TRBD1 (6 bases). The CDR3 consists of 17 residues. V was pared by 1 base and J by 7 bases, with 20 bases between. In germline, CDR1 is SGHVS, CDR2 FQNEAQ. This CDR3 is CASSLESRGSLQNEQFF. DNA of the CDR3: TGTGCCAGCAGCTTAGAATCAAGGGGGTCTCTACAGAATGAGCAGTTCTTC. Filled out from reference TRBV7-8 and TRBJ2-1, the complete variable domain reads GAGVSQSPRYKVAKRGQDVALRCDPISGHVSLFWYQQALGQGPEFLTYFQNEAQLDKSGLPSDRFFAERPEGSVSTLKIQRTQQEDSAVYLCASSLESRGSLQNEQFFGPGTRLTVL.

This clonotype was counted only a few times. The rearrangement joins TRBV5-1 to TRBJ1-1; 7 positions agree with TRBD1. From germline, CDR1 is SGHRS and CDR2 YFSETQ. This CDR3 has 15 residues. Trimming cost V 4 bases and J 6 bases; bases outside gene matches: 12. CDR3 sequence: CASSPRQGRGAEAFF. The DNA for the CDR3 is TGCGCCAGCAGCCCAAGACAGGGACGGGGTGCTGAAGCTTTCTTT.

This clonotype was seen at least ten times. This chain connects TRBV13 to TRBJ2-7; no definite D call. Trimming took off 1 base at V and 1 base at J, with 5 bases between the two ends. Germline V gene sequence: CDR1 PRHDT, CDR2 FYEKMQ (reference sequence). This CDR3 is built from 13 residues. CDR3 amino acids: CASSLEQSYEQYF. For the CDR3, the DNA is TGTGCCAGCAGCTTAGAACAGTCCTACGAGCAGTACTTC.

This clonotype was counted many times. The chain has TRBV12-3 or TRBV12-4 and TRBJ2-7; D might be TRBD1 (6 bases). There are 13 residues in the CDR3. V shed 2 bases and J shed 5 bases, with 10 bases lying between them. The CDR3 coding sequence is TGTGCCAGCAGTTTAAGGACAGCCCACGAGCAGTACTTC. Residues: CASSLRTAHEQYF.

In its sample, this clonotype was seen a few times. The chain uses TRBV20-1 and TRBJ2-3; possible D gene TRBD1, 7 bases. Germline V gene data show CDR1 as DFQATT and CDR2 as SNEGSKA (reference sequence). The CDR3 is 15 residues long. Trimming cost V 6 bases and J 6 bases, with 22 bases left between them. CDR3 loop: CSALTPTGRLDTQYF. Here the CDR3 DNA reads TGCAGTGCACTAACCCCGACAGGGAGGCTGGATACGCAGTATTTT.

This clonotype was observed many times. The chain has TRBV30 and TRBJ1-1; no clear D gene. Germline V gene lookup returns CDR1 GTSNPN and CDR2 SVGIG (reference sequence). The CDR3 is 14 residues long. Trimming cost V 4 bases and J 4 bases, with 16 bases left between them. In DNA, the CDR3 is TGTGCCTGGACAAAGAATCTGATGGGCACTGAAGCTTTCTTT. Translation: CAWTKNLMGTEAFF.

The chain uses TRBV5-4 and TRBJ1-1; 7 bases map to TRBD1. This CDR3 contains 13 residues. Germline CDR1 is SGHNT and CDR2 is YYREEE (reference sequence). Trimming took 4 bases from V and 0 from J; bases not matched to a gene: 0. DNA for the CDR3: TGTGCCAGCAGCGGGACAGTGAACACTGAAGCTTTCTTT. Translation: CASSGTVNTEAFF.

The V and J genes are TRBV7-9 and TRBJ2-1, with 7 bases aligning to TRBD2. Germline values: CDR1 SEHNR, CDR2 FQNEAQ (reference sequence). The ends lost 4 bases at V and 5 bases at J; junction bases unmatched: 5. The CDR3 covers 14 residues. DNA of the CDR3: TGTGCCAGCAGCTGGGAGGGGACCCACAATGAGCAGTTCTTC. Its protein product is CASSWEGTHNEQFF.

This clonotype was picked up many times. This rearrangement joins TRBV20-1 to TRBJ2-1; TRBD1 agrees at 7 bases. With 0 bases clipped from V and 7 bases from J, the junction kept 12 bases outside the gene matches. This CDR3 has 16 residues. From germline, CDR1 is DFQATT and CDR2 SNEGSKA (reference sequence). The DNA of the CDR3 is TGCAGTGCTAGAGATCATCAGAGGGGGCAGGGGAATGAGCAGTTCTTC. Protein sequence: CSARDHQRGQGNEQFF.

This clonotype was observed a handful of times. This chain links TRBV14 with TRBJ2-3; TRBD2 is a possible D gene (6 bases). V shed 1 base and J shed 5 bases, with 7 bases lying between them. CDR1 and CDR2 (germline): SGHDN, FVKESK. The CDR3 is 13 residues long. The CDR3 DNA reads TGTGCCAGCAGCCAAGGGGGAGGAGATACGCAGTATTTT. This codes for CASSQGGGDTQYF.

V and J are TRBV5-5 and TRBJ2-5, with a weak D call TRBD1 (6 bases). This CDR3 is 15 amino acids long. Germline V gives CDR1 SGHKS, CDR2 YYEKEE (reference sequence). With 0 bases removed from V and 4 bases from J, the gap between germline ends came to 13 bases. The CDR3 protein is CASSLVRGDAETQYF. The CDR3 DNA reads TGTGCCAGCAGCTTGGTCAGGGGAGATGCAGAGACCCAGTACTTC.